The 5 T cell receptor beta chains below were found in one sample sequenced in a study of response to subunit inactivated influenza vaccine (dated by TCRdb to between 2017 and 2018). The library was prepared using RT-PCR. Data came from an Illumina HiSeq 2500. TCRdb cleaned the public reads at Q25 with fastp, built clones with MiXCR and kept in-frame beta chains. Rows are unified per CDR3 protein, each entry keeping the most common DNA and genes. A total of about 530,000 distinct CDR3 sequences appear in this sample, approximately 12% of them only once. Around 9.6% of the sample goes to the ten largest clones. Sequences were derived from PBMCs from blood, sampled on the day of vaccination. All receptors derive from a man aged 50 to 60 who received an inactivated influenza vaccine. Donor details come from another sample of the same person, matched by shared clones.

The V gene is TRBV29-1, the J gene TRBJ2-3, with D perhaps matching TRBD1 or TRBD2 (6 bases each). In germline, CDR1 is SQVTM, CDR2 ANQGSEA. CDR3 length: 15 amino acids. Between the trimmed V and J ends, which lost 1 base and 7 bases, there was a span of 18 bases. The CDR3 bases are TGCAGCGTTGAAGGTCCCGGGGGCGCATCAAATACGCAGTATTTT. Residues: CSVEGPGGASNTQYF.

The rearrangement links TRBV6-1 to TRBJ2-3; D is possibly TRBD2 (5 bases). Germline CDR1 reads MNHNS; CDR2 reads SASEGT. This CDR3 region has 13 residues. V shed 5 bases and J shed 4 bases, with 10 bases lying between them. CDR3 sequence: CASSLKEADTQYF. As DNA, the CDR3 is TGTGCCAGCAGTCTCAAGGAGGCAGATACGCAGTATTTT.

The genes are TRBV5-1 and TRBJ2-5; D remains ambiguous. CDR3 length: 15 residues. The V and J ends lost 0 bases and 2 bases respectively, with 11 bases between them. Looked up from germline, CDR1 is SGHRS and CDR2 is YFSETQ. This CDR3 reads CASSLAARTQETQYF. The CDR3 coding sequence is TGCGCCAGCAGCTTGGCCGCCAGAACACAAGAGACCCAGTACTTC.

This clonotype has a count of ten or more. The chain recombines TRBV12-3 or TRBV12-4 with TRBJ2-4; TRBD1 might be the D (7 bases). Deletions cut 6 bases from V and 0 bases from J, with 12 bases between. The length of the CDR3 is 15 residues. CDR3 DNA sequence: TGTGCCAGCAGCCGACAGGGACTAGCCAAAAACATTCAGTACTTC. The encoded protein is CASSRQGLAKNIQYF.

The gene calls are TRBV20-1 and TRBJ1-5, with a weak D call TRBD1 (5 bases). There are 15 residues in the CDR3. V lost 0 bases to trimming and J lost 4 bases, with 13 bases between them. Per the germline V gene, CDR1 is DFQATT and CDR2 is SNEGSKA (reference sequence). The CDR3 DNA is TGCAGTGCTAGAGATTGGGGGGAACCTAATCAGCCCCAGCATTTT. Its protein is CSARDWGEPNQPQHF.